This paragraph reports one TCR beta chain. The germline V gene has CDR1 MNHNS and CDR2 SASEGT. Trimming removed 8 bases from V and 0 bases from J; junction bases left unmatched: 4. CDR3 size: 14 residues. These data are taken from a study of shared clonotypes between healthy human individuals. The assay was immunoSEQ multiplex PCR, and TCRdb's table has in-frame clones only and misses some. The table includes 1,100,000 or so clones, around three quarters detected once. This sequence was found in a man between 18 and 35 years old in good health. Some clones in this sample may be carry-over from other donors' samples. The gene calls are TRBV6-1 and TRBJ2-4, with 7 bases lining up with TRBD1. Sequenced: memory CD4+ T cells from PBMCs. Indicated subset: CD45RA-negative fraction. CDR3 amino acids: CASSGQQAKNIQYF. CDR3 sequence (DNA): TGTGCCAGCTCGGGACAGCAAGCCAAAAACATTCAGTACTTC.